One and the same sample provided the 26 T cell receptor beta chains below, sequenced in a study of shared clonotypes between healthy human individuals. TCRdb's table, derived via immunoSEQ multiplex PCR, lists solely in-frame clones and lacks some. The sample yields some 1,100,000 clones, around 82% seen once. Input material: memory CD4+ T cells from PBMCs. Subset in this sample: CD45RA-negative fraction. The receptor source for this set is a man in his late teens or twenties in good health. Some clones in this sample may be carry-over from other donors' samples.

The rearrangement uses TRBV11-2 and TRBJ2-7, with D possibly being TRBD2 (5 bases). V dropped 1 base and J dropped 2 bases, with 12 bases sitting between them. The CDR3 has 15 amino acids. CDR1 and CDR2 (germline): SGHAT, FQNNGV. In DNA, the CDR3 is TGTGCCAGCAGCTTAGGGTCGGGAAGGACCTACGAGCAGTACTTC. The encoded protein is CASSLGSGRTYEQYF. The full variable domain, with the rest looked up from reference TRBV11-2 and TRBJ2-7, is EAGVAQSPRYKIIEKRQSVAFWCNPISGHATLYWYQQILGQGPKLLIQFQNNGVVDDSQLPKDRFSAERLKGVDSTLKIQPAKLEDSAVYLCASSLGSGRTYEQYFGPGTRLTVT.

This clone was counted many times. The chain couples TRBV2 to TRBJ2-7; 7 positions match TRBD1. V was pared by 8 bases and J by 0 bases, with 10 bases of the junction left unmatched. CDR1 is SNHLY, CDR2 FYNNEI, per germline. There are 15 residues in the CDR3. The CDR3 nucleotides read TGTGCCAGCTTCCTTCCGGGACAGCCCTCCTACGAGCAGTACTTC. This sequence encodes CASFLPGQPSYEQYF.

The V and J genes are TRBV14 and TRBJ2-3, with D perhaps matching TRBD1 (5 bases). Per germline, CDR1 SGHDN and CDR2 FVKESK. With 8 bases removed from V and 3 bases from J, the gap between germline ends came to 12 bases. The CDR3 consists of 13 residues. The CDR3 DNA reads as TGTGCCAGCCAGAGCAGGGAAACAGATACGCAGTATTTT. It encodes CASQSRETDTQYF.

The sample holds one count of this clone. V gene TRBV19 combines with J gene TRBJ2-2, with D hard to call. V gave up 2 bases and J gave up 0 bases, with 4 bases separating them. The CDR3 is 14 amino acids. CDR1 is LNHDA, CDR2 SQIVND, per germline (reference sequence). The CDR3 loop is CASSIQPNTGELFF. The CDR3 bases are TGTGCCAGTAGTATACAGCCGAACACCGGGGAGCTGTTTTTT.

CDR3 amino acids: CASRPWGPYEQYF. The CDR3 DNA is TGTGCCAGCCGCCCTTGGGGACCCTACGAGCAGTACTTC. The V call is TRBV5-5, the J call TRBJ2-7; D assignment may be TRBD1 or TRBD2 (5 bases each). V lost 7 bases, J lost 2 bases, and 13 bases lay in between. CDR3 length equals 13 residues. CDR1 SGHKS and CDR2 YYEKEE come from the germline V gene (reference sequence).

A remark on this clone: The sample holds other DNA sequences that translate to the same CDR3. CDR3 in amino acids: CASSFGRGYGYTF. The CDR3 DNA sequence: TGTGCCAGCAGTTTCGGCAGGGGATATGGCTACACCTTC. The chain combines TRBV6-5 with TRBJ1-2; D is perhaps TRBD1 (6 bases). The V gene's germline CDR1 is MNHEY and CDR2 SVGAGI. The V end lost 4 bases, the J end lost 5 bases, and 11 bases lay between the germline ends. This CDR3 comprises 13 residues.

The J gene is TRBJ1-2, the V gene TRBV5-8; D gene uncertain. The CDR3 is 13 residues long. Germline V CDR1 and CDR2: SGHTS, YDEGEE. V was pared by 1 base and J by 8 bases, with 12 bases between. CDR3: CASSLRWVLGYTF. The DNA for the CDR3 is TGTGCCAGCAGCTTGCGGTGGGTTCTCGGCTACACCTTC.

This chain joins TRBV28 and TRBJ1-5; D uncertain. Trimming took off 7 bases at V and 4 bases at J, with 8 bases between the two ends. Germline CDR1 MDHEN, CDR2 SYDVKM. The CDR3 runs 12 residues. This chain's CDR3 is CASMIPNQPQHF. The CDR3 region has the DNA TGTGCCAGCATGATCCCTAATCAGCCCCAGCATTTT. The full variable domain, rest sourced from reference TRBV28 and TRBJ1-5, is DVKVTQSSRYLVKRTGEKVFLECVQDMDHENMFWYRQDPGLGLRLIYFSYDVKMKEKGDIPEGYSVSREKKERFSLILESASTNQTSMYLCASMIPNQPQHFGDGTRLSIL.

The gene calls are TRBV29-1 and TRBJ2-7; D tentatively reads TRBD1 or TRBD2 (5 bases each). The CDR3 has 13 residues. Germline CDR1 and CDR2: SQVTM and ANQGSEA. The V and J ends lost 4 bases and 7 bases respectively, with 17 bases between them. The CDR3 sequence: CSVARRDVREQYF. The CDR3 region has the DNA TGCAGCGTTGCCAGACGGGACGTAAGGGAGCAGTACTTC.

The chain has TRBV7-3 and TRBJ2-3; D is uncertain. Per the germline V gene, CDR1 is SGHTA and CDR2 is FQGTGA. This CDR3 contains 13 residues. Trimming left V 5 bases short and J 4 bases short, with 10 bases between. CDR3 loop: CASSRGPADTQYF. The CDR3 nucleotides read TGTGCCAGCAGCCGTGGGCCAGCAGATACGCAGTATTTT. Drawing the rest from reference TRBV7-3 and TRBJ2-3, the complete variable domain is GAGVSQTPSNKVTEKGKYVELRCDPISGHTALYWYRQSLGQGPEFLIYFQGTGAADDSGLPNDRFFAVRPEGSVSTLKIQRTERGDSAVYLCASSRGPADTQYFGPGTRLTVL.

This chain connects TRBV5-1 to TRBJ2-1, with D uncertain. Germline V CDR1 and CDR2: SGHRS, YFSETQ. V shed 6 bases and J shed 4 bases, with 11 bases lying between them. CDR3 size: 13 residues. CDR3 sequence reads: CASNLDGYNEQFF. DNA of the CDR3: TGCGCCAGCAACCTGGACGGATACAATGAGCAGTTCTTC.

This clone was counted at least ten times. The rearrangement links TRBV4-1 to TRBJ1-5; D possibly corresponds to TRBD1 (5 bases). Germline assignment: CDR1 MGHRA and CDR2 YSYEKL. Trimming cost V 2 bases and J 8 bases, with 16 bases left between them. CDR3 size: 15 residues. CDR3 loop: CASSQKTVDPKPQHF. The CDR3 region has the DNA TGCGCCAGCAGCCAAAAGACAGTGGACCCAAAGCCCCAGCATTTT.

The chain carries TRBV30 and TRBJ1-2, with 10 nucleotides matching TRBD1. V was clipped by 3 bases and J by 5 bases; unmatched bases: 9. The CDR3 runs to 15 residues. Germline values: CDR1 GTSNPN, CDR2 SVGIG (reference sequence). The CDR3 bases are TGTGCCTGGAGAATCGGGACAGGGGTATGGTATGGCTACACCTTC. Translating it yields CAWRIGTGVWYGYTF.

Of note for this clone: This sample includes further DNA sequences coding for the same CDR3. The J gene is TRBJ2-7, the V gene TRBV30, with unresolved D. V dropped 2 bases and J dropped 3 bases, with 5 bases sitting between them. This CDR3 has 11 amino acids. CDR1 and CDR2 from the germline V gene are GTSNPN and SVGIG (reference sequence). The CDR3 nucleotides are TGTGCCTGGAGTAGGGACTACGAGCAGTACTTC. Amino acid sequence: CAWSRDYEQYF.

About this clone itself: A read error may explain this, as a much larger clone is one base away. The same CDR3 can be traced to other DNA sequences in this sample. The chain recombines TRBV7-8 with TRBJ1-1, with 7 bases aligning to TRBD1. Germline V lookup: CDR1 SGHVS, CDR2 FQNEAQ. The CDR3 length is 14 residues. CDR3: CASSKTGVHTEAFF. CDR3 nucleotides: TGCGCCAGCAGCAAAACAGGGGTACACACTGAAGCTTTCTTT. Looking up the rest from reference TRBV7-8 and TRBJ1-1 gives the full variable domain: GAGVSQSPRYKVAKRGQDVALRCDPISGHVSLFWYQQALGQGPEFLTYFQNEAQLDKSGLPSDRFFAERPEGSVSTLKIQRTQQEDSAVYLCASSKTGVHTEAFFGQGTRLTVV.

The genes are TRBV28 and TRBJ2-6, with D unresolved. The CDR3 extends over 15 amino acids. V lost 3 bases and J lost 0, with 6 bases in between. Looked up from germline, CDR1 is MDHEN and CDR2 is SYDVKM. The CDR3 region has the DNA TGTGCCAGCAGTTTCTTGAGCTCTGGGGCCAACGTCCTGACTTTC. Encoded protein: CASSFLSSGANVLTF.

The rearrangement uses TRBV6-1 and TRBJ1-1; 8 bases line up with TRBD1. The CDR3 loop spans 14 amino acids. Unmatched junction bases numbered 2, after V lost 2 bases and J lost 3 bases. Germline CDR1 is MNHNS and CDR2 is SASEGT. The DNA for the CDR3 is TGTGCCAGCAGTGAACAGGGGGCAGACACTGAAGCTTTCTTT. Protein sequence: CASSEQGADTEAFF.

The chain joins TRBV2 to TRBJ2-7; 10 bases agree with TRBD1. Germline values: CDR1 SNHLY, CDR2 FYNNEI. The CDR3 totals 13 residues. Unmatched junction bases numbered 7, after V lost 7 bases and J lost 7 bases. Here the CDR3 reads CASIRDRGDEQYF. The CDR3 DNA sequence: TGTGCCAGCATTAGGGACAGGGGCGATGAGCAGTACTTC.

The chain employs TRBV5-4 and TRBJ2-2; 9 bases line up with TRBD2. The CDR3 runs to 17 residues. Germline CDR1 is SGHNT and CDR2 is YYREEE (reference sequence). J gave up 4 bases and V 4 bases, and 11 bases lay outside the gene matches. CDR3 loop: CASSLLAGPLTTGELFF. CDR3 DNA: TGTGCCAGCAGCCTTCTAGCGGGACCACTTACCACCGGGGAGCTGTTTTTT.

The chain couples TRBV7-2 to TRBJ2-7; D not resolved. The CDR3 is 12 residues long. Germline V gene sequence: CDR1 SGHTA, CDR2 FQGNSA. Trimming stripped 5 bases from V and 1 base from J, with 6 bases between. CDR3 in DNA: TGTGCCAGCAGCCGTTCTTCCTACGAGCAGTACTTC. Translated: CASSRSSYEQYF.

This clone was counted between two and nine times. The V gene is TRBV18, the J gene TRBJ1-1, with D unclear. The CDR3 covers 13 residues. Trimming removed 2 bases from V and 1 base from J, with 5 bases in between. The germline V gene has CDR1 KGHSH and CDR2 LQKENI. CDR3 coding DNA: TGTGCCAGCTCACCAATTCAGAACACTGAAGCTTTCTTT. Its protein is CASSPIQNTEAFF.

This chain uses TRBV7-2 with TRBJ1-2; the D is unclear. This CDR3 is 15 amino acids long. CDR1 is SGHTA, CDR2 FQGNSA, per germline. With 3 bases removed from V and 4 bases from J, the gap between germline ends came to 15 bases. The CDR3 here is CASSLGSTAAYGYTF. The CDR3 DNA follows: TGTGCCAGCAGCTTGGGGAGCACCGCGGCCTATGGCTACACCTTC.

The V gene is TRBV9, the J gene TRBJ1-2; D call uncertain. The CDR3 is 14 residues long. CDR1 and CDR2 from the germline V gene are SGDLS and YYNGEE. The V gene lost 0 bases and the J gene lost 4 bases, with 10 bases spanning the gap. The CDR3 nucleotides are TGTGCCAGCAGCGTAGTACCACAGAGCTATGGCTACACCTTC. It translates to CASSVVPQSYGYTF.

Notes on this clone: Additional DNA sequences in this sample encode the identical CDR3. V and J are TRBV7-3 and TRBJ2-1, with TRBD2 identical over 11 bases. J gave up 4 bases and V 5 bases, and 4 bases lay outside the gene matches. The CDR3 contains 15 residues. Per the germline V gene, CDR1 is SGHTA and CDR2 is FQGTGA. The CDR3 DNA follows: TGTGCCAGCAGCCCGGGACTAGCGGCTTACAATGAGCAGTTCTTC. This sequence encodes CASSPGLAAYNEQFF.

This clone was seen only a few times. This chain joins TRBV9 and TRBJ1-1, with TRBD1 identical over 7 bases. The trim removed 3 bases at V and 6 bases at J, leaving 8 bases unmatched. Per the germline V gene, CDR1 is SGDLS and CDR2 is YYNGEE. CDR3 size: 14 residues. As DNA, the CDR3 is TGTGCCAGCAGCGAGGGGGCTGGGTGGGCTGAAGCTTTCTTT. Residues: CASSEGAGWAEAFF.

Here the CDR3 DNA reads TGTGCCAGCAGCGTCGGGGGGGCTGGGAGCAATCAGCCCCAGCATTTT. Translation: CASSVGGAGSNQPQHF. J is TRBJ1-5 and V is TRBV11-1; tentatively, D is TRBD1 (6 bases). Germline CDR1 and CDR2: SGHAT and FQDESV (reference sequence). The CDR3 totals 16 residues. V was trimmed by 5 bases and J by 1 base, leaving 15 bases between them.